This TCR beta chain was retrieved from a study of lung T cells in sarcoidosis with Löfgren's syndrome. Study at large: Repertoire analyses centered on Löfgren's syndrome patients.

CDR1 MNHNY and CDR2 SVGAGI come from the germline V gene (reference sequence). CDR3 length: 14 residues. Unmatched junction bases numbered 3, after V lost 0 bases and J lost 5 bases. Many counts were recorded for this clonotype. Its antigen is not known. Study-level findings and limits: Löfgren's syndrome patients reportedly showed greatest TRAV12-1 and TRBV2 expansion versus controls. TRAV12-1 preferentially paired with TRBV2, with homologous CDR3s.

From the reads, TCRdb called clonotypes with MiXCR, one entry per CDR3 protein. This sample has some 19,000 distinct CDR3 sequences, with approximately 22% found just once. The receptor's source is a human donor with sarcoidosis (Löfgren's syndrome or another form), or a control subject (not recorded which). The sample was CD4+ T cells from bronchoalveolar lavage. The chain couples TRBV6-6 to TRBJ2-7, with TRBD1 matching over 8 bases. CDR3 coding DNA: TGTGCCAGCAGTTACTCCAGGGGGCAACACGAGCAGTACTTC. Residues: CASSYSRGQHEQYF.